A single sample gave rise to the 14 T cell receptor beta chains below, sequenced in a study of T cells in Graves' hyperthyroidism and ophthalmopathy. TCR beta CDR3 regions were amplified from RNA. During a first-round RT-PCR of the TCR CDR3, the HTBI primer set was used. Using its own MiXCR run on the multiplex PCR reads, TCRdb lists one record per CDR3 protein. Among around 290,000 distinct CDR3 sequences listed, roughly 13% were seen once. The sample was blood. The receptors were gathered from a woman aged 35 to 49 with Graves' hyperthyroidism.

This clonotype has only a few counts. The rearrangement uses TRBV7-9 and TRBJ1-2, with 9 bases fitting TRBD1. Germline V gene lookup returns CDR1 SEHNR and CDR2 FQNEAQ (reference sequence). CDR3 length equals 14 residues. With 5 bases clipped from V and 6 bases from J, the junction kept 7 bases outside the gene matches. CDR3 amino acids: CASSQDRGENGYTF. CDR3 DNA: TGTGCCAGCAGCCAAGACAGGGGGGAGAATGGCTACACCTTC.

The sample holds a few counts of this clonotype. CDR3 in amino acids: CSLRLGTSGYNEQFF. CDR3 DNA: TGCAGCCTACGACTCGGGACTAGCGGTTACAATGAGCAGTTCTTC. The genes are TRBV29-1 and TRBJ2-1, with TRBD2 matching 11 bases. Losses at the gene ends were 8 bases for V and 4 bases for J; bases not matched to a gene: 10. CDR3 length: 15 residues. From germline, CDR1 is SQVTM and CDR2 ANQGSEA.

At least ten counts were recorded for this clonotype. The J gene is TRBJ2-7, the V gene TRBV2; perhaps D is TRBD1 or TRBD2 (5 bases each). V dropped 2 bases and J dropped 3 bases, with 11 bases sitting between them. The CDR3 is 14 residues long. Germline lookup yields CDR1 SNHLY and CDR2 FYNNEI. CDR3 sequence: CASSELGDDYEQYF. CDR3 coding DNA: TGTGCCAGCAGTGAACTGGGGGATGACTACGAGCAGTACTTC. The full variable domain, completed using reference TRBV2 and TRBJ2-7, is EPEVTQTPSHQVTQMGQEVILRCVPISNHLYFYWYRQILGQKVEFLVSFYNNEISEKSEIFDDQFSVERPDGSNFTLKIRSTKLEDSAMYFCASSELGDDYEQYFGPGTRLTVT.

There are many counts of this clonotype. V usage is TRBV28 and J usage is TRBJ1-3; D uncertain. Germline V gives CDR1 MDHEN, CDR2 SYDVKM. The V end lost 4 bases, the J end lost 0 bases, and 10 bases lay between the germline ends. The CDR3 loop spans 15 amino acids. CDR3: CASSSPRISGNTIYF. CDR3 sequence (DNA): TGTGCCAGCAGTTCACCGAGGATCTCTGGAAACACCATATATTTT.

This clonotype was detected only a few times. A much more abundant neighbour one base away suggests this may be a read error. The chain is built from TRBV30 and TRBJ1-2; D is possibly TRBD1 (5 bases). Germline loops: CDR1 GTSNPN, CDR2 SVGIG (reference sequence). The CDR3 has 12 amino acids. The CDR3 loop is CAWRGAGYGHTF. In DNA form, the CDR3 reads TGTGCCTGGAGAGGGGCGGGCTATGGCCACACCTTC.

This clonotype was seen many times. The gene calls are TRBV27 and TRBJ2-1; 9 bases are shared with TRBD2. Losses at the gene ends were 6 bases for V and 9 bases for J; bases not matched to a gene: 12. This CDR3 has 15 residues. CDR1 MNHEY and CDR2 SMNVEV come from the germline V gene (reference sequence). The CDR3 protein is CASRGTWREGPEQFF. CDR3 DNA sequence: TGTGCCAGCAGGGGGACGTGGCGGGAGGGCCCTGAGCAGTTCTTC.

This clonotype was seen ten or more times. The chain combines TRBV20-1 with TRBJ2-3; 10 nucleotides line up with TRBD2. V was pared by 2 bases and J by 2 bases, with 7 bases of the junction left unmatched. CDR1 is DFQATT and CDR2 is SNEGSKA in the germline V gene (reference sequence). The CDR3 contains 16 residues. CDR3 loop: CSARSLTSGSTDTQYF. The DNA of the CDR3 is TGCAGTGCTAGATCCCTGACTAGCGGGTCCACAGATACGCAGTATTTT.

This clonotype was recorded at least ten times. The rearrangement links TRBV11-2 to TRBJ2-2; 8 bases match TRBD1. The V segment lost 5 bases and the J segment 3 bases; nucleotides outside the gene matches: 8. This CDR3 comprises 16 residues. Germline V CDR1 and CDR2: SGHAT, FQNNGV. CDR3 protein: CASSANRGSYTGELFF. CDR3 DNA: TGTGCCAGCAGCGCAAACAGGGGGTCGTACACCGGGGAGCTGTTTTTT.

In its sample, this clonotype was seen a few times. The chain recombines TRBV25-1 with TRBJ1-1; tentatively, D is TRBD1 (6 bases). V lost 6 bases, J lost 0 bases, and 20 bases lay in between. From germline, CDR1 is MGHDK and CDR2 SYGVNS. The CDR3 has 17 amino acids. The DNA for the CDR3 is TGTGCCAGCAGATCGGTCCGGGGGCCAACCCTGAACACTGAAGCTTTCTTT. Its protein is CASRSVRGPTLNTEAFF.

This clonotype was observed at least ten times. The chain joins TRBV2 to TRBJ1-4; 8 bases agree with TRBD1. CDR3 size: 14 residues. V was clipped by 4 bases and J by 6 bases; unmatched bases: 4. CDR1 and CDR2 (germline): SNHLY, FYNNEI. DNA for the CDR3: TGTGCCAGCAGTGGGACAGGGAACGATGAAAAACTGTTTTTT. This codes for CASSGTGNDEKLFF.

In its sample, this clonotype was seen many times. The chain couples TRBV28 to TRBJ1-2; TRBD1 matches at 7 bases. This CDR3 contains 13 residues. The J segment lost 0 bases and the V segment lost 8 bases, leaving 3 bases of the junction unmatched. Germline V gene sequence: CDR1 MDHEN, CDR2 SYDVKM. DNA of the CDR3: TGTGCCAGCGAGGACAGGACTAACTATGGCTACACCTTC. Translated, it gives CASEDRTNYGYTF.

V usage is TRBV6-1 and J usage is TRBJ1-3; D not resolved. The germline V gene has CDR1 MNHNS and CDR2 SASEGT. This CDR3 has 14 residues. The germline V and J ends were trimmed by 7 bases and 0 bases, with 10 bases remaining between them. The DNA for the CDR3 is TGTGCCAGCAAACGGCGGGACTCTGGAAACACCATATATTTT. It encodes CASKRRDSGNTIYF.

This clonotype appeared many times. The chain links TRBV12-3 or TRBV12-4 to TRBJ1-6; 7 bases line up with TRBD1. Trimming at V came to 5 bases and at J to 8 bases, leaving 6 bases not matched to a gene. This CDR3 is 14 amino acids long. CDR3 amino acids: CASSPTGSYSPLHF. The CDR3 coding sequence is TGTGCCAGCAGTCCGACAGGGTCTTATTCACCCCTCCACTTT.

A note on this clonotype: With a much larger clone just one base away, this may be a read error. The V gene is TRBV6-1, the J gene TRBJ2-7, with a weak D call TRBD2 (7 bases). Deletions cut 3 bases from V and 3 bases from J, with 15 bases between. CDR1 is MNHNS and CDR2 is SASEGT in the germline V gene. The CDR3 covers 15 residues. The CDR3 nucleotides are TGTGCCAGCAGTGAGGGGGGGGGCAGAGGCTACGAGCAGTACTTC. Translated: CASSEGGGRGYEQYF.